Listed below are T cell receptor beta chains from one sample, sequenced in a study of shared clonotypes between healthy human individuals. The protocol was immunoSEQ multiplex PCR, while the TCRdb copy is restricted to in-frame clones and leaves out a portion. The sample holds hundreds of thousands of clones, 90% to 97% seen once. The source material was naive CD4+ T cells sorted from blood. These TCRs come from a woman between 25 and 40 years old in good health. The conserved cysteine and the conserved F or W are not part of the CDR3 here. The order of the fields is V gene, J gene, CDR3 protein.

V gene: TRBV4-2; J gene: TRBJ2-1; CDR3 protein: ASSPTRGGARVNEQF
V gene: TRBV5-1; J gene: TRBJ2-7; CDR3 protein: ASSLDTGGFYEQY
V gene: TRBV6-6; J gene: TRBJ2-3; CDR3 protein: ASSPPGTNTQY
V gene: TRBV28; J gene: TRBJ2-3; CDR3 protein: ASQKNTDTQY
V gene: TRBV28; J gene: TRBJ2-3; CDR3 protein: ASRERTDTQY
V gene: TRBV28; J gene: TRBJ1-6; CDR3 protein: ASSLGEYNSPLH
V gene: TRBV6-1; J gene: TRBJ2-2; CDR3 protein: ASSERDRRTLGAGELF
V gene: TRBV7-8; J gene: TRBJ2-7; CDR3 protein: ASSPLAAYEQY
V gene: TRBV6-4; J gene: TRBJ2-3; CDR3 protein: ASSLLTGDTQY
V gene: TRBV11-3; J gene: TRBJ2-1; CDR3 protein: ASSLSAGSSNEQF
V gene: TRBV6-5; J gene: TRBJ1-5; CDR3 protein: ASNPRGGEQPQH